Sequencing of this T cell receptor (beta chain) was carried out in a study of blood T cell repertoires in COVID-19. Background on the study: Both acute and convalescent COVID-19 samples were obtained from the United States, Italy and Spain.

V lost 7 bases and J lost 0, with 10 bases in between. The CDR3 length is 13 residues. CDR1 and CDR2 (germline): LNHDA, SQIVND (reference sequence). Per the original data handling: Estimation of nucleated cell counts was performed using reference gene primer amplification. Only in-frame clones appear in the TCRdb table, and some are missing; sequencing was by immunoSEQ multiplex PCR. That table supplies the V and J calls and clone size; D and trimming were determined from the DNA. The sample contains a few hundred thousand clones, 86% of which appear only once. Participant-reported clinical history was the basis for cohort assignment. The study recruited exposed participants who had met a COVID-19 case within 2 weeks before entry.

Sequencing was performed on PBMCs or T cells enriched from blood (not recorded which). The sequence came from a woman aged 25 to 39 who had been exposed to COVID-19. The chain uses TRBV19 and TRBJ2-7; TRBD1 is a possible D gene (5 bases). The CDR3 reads CASNDRSSYEQYF. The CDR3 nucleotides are TGTGCCAGTAATGACAGAAGCTCCTACGAGCAGTACTTC.